One and the same sample provided the 14 T cell receptor beta chains below, sequenced in a study of regulatory T cells in long-lasting Graves disease. Time point here: newly diagnosed GD, antithyroid drugs for less than 3 months. RNA extracted from PBMCs served as the sequencing template. Sequencing libraries for TCR beta were prepared with iRepertoire HTBI primers and Arm-PCR of CDR3 regions. TCRdb fed the multiplex PCR reads into MiXCR, producing one record per CDR3 protein. The sample has 200,000 to 250,000 distinct CDR3 sequences; less than 20% are singletons. This sample also appeared in a second study, on T cells in Graves' hyperthyroidism and ophthalmopathy.

The material was peripheral blood mononuclear cells (PBMCs), obtained at new diagnosis, from a patient treated with antithyroid drugs. The receptor set was obtained from a woman aged 30 to 39 with Graves disease.

This clonotype was counted at least ten times. The chain couples TRBV28 to TRBJ1-4; 7 nucleotides match TRBD1. After removal of 2 bases from V and 8 bases from J, the junction contained 5 bases not matched to a gene. The CDR3 length is 14 residues. Germline CDR1 reads MDHEN; CDR2 reads SYDVKM. CDR3: CASSLTGAREKLFF. In nucleotides, the CDR3 is TGTGCCAGCAGTTTAACAGGGGCGCGGGAAAAACTGTTTTTT.

With respect to this clonotype: The junction departs from germline at one end; a sequencing error may be responsible. The chain carries TRBV30 and TRBJ2-3; D tentatively reads TRBD1 or TRBD2 (6 bases each). CDR3 length: 14 residues. Germline V gives CDR1 GTSNPN, CDR2 SVGIG (reference sequence). In DNA, the CDR3 is TGTGCCTGGACCCCGACGGGGGCGATAGATACGCAGGATTTT. Its translation: CAWTPTGAIDTQDF.

This clonotype was detected many times. The junction departs from germline at one end; a sequencing error may be responsible. The V and J genes are TRBV5-1 and TRBJ2-7; D gene uncertain. The CDR3 extends over 13 amino acids. Germline CDR1 reads SGHRS; CDR2 reads YFSETQ. As DNA, the CDR3 is TGTGCCAGCAGCTTGGACCCGGGCTACGAGCAGTACTTC. Translation gives CASSLDPGYEQYF.

This clonotype came up many times. V is TRBV4-1 and J is TRBJ1-2; D is unclear. CDR1 MGHRA and CDR2 YSYEKL come from the germline V gene. Trimming pared 0 bases from V and 4 bases from J, leaving 12 bases between. The CDR3 is 15 amino acids. In DNA, the CDR3 is TGCGCCAGCAGCCAAGAATCGGGAGTCGGCTATGGCTACACCTTC. It yields the protein CASSQESGVGYGYTF.

This clonotype showed up many times. The chain links TRBV7-2 to TRBJ2-3; D is perhaps TRBD2 (5 bases). Germline CDR1 SGHTA, CDR2 FQGNSA. Trimming cost V 4 bases and J 1 base, with 9 bases left between them. The CDR3 runs to 14 residues. This CDR3 is CASSYKAGTDTQYF. The DNA of the CDR3 is TGTGCCAGCAGCTATAAAGCGGGCACAGATACGCAGTATTTT.

This clonotype was counted at least ten times. The chain is built from TRBV2 and TRBJ1-2; D is unclear. This CDR3 contains 13 residues. The germline gives CDR1 SNHLY, CDR2 FYNNEI. The V gene lost 3 bases and the J gene lost 4 bases, with 9 bases spanning the gap. CDR3 sequence: CASSERLAYGYTF. CDR3 in DNA: TGTGCCAGCAGTGAGCGACTCGCCTATGGCTACACCTTC.

The chain recombines TRBV5-6 with TRBJ2-7; no clear D gene. The germline V and J ends were trimmed by 2 bases and 4 bases, with 7 bases remaining between them. Germline-derived CDR1 and CDR2 are SGHDT and YYEEEE. The CDR3 runs to 12 residues. The CDR3 here is CASSFTYYEQYF. The CDR3 region has the DNA TGTGCCAGCAGCTTCACCTATTACGAGCAGTACTTC.

The table lists this clonotype with many counts. V gene TRBV10-2 combines with J gene TRBJ1-5; D uncertain. The CDR3 extends over 13 amino acids. Germline loops: CDR1 WSHSY, CDR2 SAAADI. Trimming removed 5 bases from V and 5 bases from J, with 10 bases in between. The CDR3 DNA follows: TGCGCCAGCAGTCCCGGGAGCCATCAGCCCCAGCATTTT. Translated: CASSPGSHQPQHF.

As concerns this clonotype: This may be a read error: a much more frequent sequence differs by one nucleotide. Likely a read error: the CDR3 ends without its conserved phenylalanine or tryptophan. It is unclear where the CDR3 begins or ends on the DNA, so no DNA is shown, and the CDR3 is as TCRdb lists it. This chain uses TRBV29-1 with TRBJ2-1. Germline-derived CDR1 and CDR2 are SQVTM and ANQGSEA. Counting both end residues, the CDR3 totals 12 amino acids. This CDR3 is CSVVALEDTQYL.

This clonotype came up a few times. The chain is built from TRBV7-9 and TRBJ1-1, with D possibly being TRBD1 (5 bases). CDR1 is SEHNR and CDR2 is FQNEAQ in the germline V gene (reference sequence). The CDR3 extends over 14 amino acids. With 5 bases removed from V and 7 bases from J, the gap between germline ends came to 17 bases. The CDR3 DNA reads as TGTGCCAGCAGCCCCATAAGCAGGGACGGTGAAGCTTTCTTT. This encodes CASSPISRDGEAFF.

This clonotype was counted many times. This rearrangement joins TRBV3-1 to TRBJ1-2; D unclear. The CDR3 contains 14 residues. From germline, CDR1 is LGHDT and CDR2 YNNKEL (reference sequence). V was trimmed by 0 bases and J by 7 bases, leaving 12 bases between them. CDR3 residues: CASSQDGQVGGYTF. The CDR3 DNA sequence: TGTGCCAGCAGCCAAGATGGCCAGGTCGGTGGCTACACCTTC.

This chain connects TRBV28 to TRBJ1-5; 8 nucleotides align to TRBD1. The CDR3 covers 14 residues. Germline V gene data show CDR1 as MDHEN and CDR2 as SYDVKM. Losses at the gene ends were 7 bases for V and 7 bases for J; bases not matched to a gene: 9. The CDR3 DNA is TGTGCCAGCATCATGGACAGGGATGACCAGCCCCAGCATTTT. Its protein product is CASIMDRDDQPQHF.

This chain links TRBV9 with TRBJ1-2; D not certain. CDR1 SGDLS and CDR2 YYNGEE come from the germline V gene. V shed 2 bases and J shed 8 bases, with 10 bases lying between them. The CDR3 is 12 amino acids. CDR3 DNA sequence: TGTGCCAGCAGCGTGACGGGGAAAGGCTACACCTTC. As protein: CASSVTGKGYTF.

The rearrangement joins TRBV7-9 to TRBJ2-1; 10 nucleotides align to TRBD1. The CDR3 covers 16 residues. With V trimmed by 3 bases and J by 5 bases, 7 bases remained unmatched. The germline V gene has CDR1 SEHNR and CDR2 FQNEAQ (reference sequence). The CDR3 DNA sequence: TGTGCCAGCAGCTTCTCCCACGGGACAGGGGACAATGAGCAGTTCTTC. Translation: CASSFSHGTGDNEQFF. Supplemented by reference TRBV7-9 and TRBJ2-1, the full variable domain reads DTGVSQNPRHKITKRGQNVTFRCDPISEHNRLYWYRQTLGQGPEFLTYFQNEAQLEKSRLLSDRFSAERPKGSFSTLEIQRTEQGDSAMYLCASSFSHGTGDNEQFFGPGTRLTVL.